A selection of T cell receptor beta chains follows, all from one sample in a study of multiple sclerosis patients with progressive multifocal leukoencephalopathy. Sequencing used immunoSEQ multiplex PCR; TCRdb keeps in-frame clones, though not all of them. The sample consists of fewer than 40,000 clones, 80% to 95% of them appearing once. The specimen was PBMCs. The receptor source for this set is a man aged 25-45 years with multiple sclerosis. Each CDR3 is given with its conserved first and last residue. The D gene is left open where the match is weak. A row's size may be missing; if present it is once, few, many or a size class.

J,length,V,D,size,CDR3,DNA
TRBJ2-3,14,TRBV10-3,TRBD1,NA,CAISESGDRGILYF,TGTGCCATCAGTGAGTCTGGGGACAGGGGTATTCTGTATTTT
TRBJ2-1,12,TRBV7-9,NA,NA,CASSPRFDEQFF,TGTGCCAGCAGCCCTAGATTCGATGAGCAGTTCTTC
TRBJ1-2,14,TRBV18,TRBD1,NA,CASSPPPGGYGYTF,TGTGCCAGCTCACCACCGCCAGGGGGCTATGGCTACACCTTC
TRBJ1-2,15,TRBV5-1,TRBD1,NA,CASSFYFRGRQGYTF,TGCGCCAGCAGCTTCTACTTCAGGGGGCGGCAAGGCTACACCTTC
TRBJ2-7,16,TRBV19,TRBD2,NA,CASSRLAALQTREQYF,TGTGCCAGTAGTCGGCTAGCGGCACTGCAGACCCGCGAGCAGTACTTC
TRBJ2-2,14,TRBV6-4,NA,NA,CASSDGGGTGELFF,TGTGCCAGCAGTGACGGGGGAGGCACCGGGGAGCTGTTTTTT
TRBJ2-7,14,TRBV7-3,NA,NA,CASSPGASSYEQYF,TGTGCCAGCAGCCCCGGGGCGAGCTCCTACGAGCAGTACTTC
TRBJ1-3,15,TRBV9,NA,once,CASSVSVSPGNTIYF,TGTGCCAGCAGCGTATCTGTCAGCCCTGGAAACACCATATATTTT
TRBJ2-7,12,TRBV12-5,TRBD2,NA,CVGPSGSYEQYF,TGTGTAGGGCCTAGCGGATCCTACGAGCAGTACTTC
TRBJ2-1,14,TRBV5-1,NA,NA,CASSFGTEYNEQFF,TGCGCCAGCAGCTTCGGGACGGAATACAATGAGCAGTTCTTC
TRBJ1-1,14,TRBV7-9,NA,NA,CASSLETRRTEAFF,TGTGCCAGCAGCTTAGAGACTCGGCGGACTGAAGCTTTCTTT
TRBJ1-2,14,TRBV4-3,NA,NA,CASSQEFGYYGYTF,TGCGCCAGCAGCCAAGAGTTCGGGTACTATGGCTACACCTTC
TRBJ2-1,13,TRBV7-6,NA,NA,CASSLESRGEQFF,TGTGCCAGCAGCTTAGAGTCCCGGGGCGAGCAGTTCTTC
TRBJ1-2,13,TRBV9,NA,NA,CASSVEGNYGYTF,TGTGCCAGCAGCGTAGAGGGGAACTATGGCTACACCTTC
TRBJ2-5,11,TRBV20-1,NA,NA,CSAWFQETQYF,TGCAGTGCCTGGTTTCAAGAGACCCAGTACTTC
TRBJ2-7,16,TRBV6-5,TRBD2,NA,CASSYSGLAGGYEQYF,TGTGCCAGCAGTTACTCGGGACTAGCGGGAGGGTACGAGCAGTACTTC
TRBJ1-1,14,TRBV2,NA,once,CASSGGPGNTEAFF,TGTGCCAGCAGTGGGGGCCCGGGGAACACTGAAGCTTTCTTT
TRBJ2-1,18,TRBV7-8,TRBD2,NA,CASSPPGLADFSYNEQFF,TGTGCCAGCAGCCCGCCGGGACTAGCTGACTTCTCCTACAATGAGCAGTTCTTC
TRBJ2-3,14,TRBV6-1,NA,NA,CASSVAGTSDTQYF,TGTGCCAGCAGTGTAGCCGGGACCTCAGATACGCAGTATTTT
TRBJ2-7,14,TRBV7-8,NA,once,CASSSAGARYEQYF,TGTGCCAGCAGCTCCGCAGGGGCGAGGTACGAGCAGTACTTC
TRBJ2-7,12,TRBV2,NA,NA,CASSLLAYEQYF,TGTGCCAGCAGTTTATTGGCTTACGAGCAGTACTTC
TRBJ2-1,14,TRBV11-3,TRBD2,NA,CASSLGTSGRAKFF,TGTGCCAGCAGCCTGGGGACTAGCGGGAGGGCTAAGTTCTTC
TRBJ2-5,15,TRBV5-1,NA,NA,CASSRSGTIQETQYF,TGCGCCAGCAGCCGATCCGGGACAATCCAAGAGACCCAGTACTTC
TRBJ2-1,15,TRBV11-3,NA,NA,CASSLDPLPKNEQFF,TGTGCCAGCAGCTTAGATCCCCTCCCTAAAAATGAGCAGTTCTTC